The 17 T cell receptor beta chains reported below all come from one sample, sequenced in a study of yellow fever vaccine responses in identical twins. Each CDR3 protein gets one entry after TCRdb re-called the RT-PCR reads with MiXCR. The table lists about 5,600 distinct CDR3 sequences, 65% to 85% of them singletons. The sample in question was T cells from blood (PBMCs), unsorted or a sorted subset (not recorded which), obtained before or after yellow fever vaccination (not recorded which). These receptors were taken from a woman younger than 35 who received the yellow fever vaccine.

The chain employs TRBV19 and TRBJ1-1; 8 nucleotides align to TRBD1. CDR3 size: 16 residues. Losses at the gene ends were 4 bases for V and 0 bases for J; bases not matched to a gene: 7. In germline, CDR1 is LNHDA, CDR2 SQIVND (reference sequence). The CDR3 sequence is CASSKTGGGMNTEAFF. The DNA of the CDR3 is TGTGCCAGTAGTAAAACAGGGGGGGGCATGAACACTGAAGCTTTCTTT.

The chain joins TRBV7-2 to TRBJ2-1; D perhaps matches TRBD2 (6 bases). V was shortened by 2 bases and J by 4 bases, with 12 bases between the two germline ends. This CDR3 is 15 amino acids long. The germline gives CDR1 SGHTA, CDR2 FQGNSA. The CDR3 bases are TGTGCCAGCAGCTTATTGGAGGGCCTATACAATGAGCAGTTCTTC. It codes for CASSLLEGLYNEQFF.

The V and J genes are TRBV6-1 and TRBJ1-6, with D hard to call. This CDR3 region has 16 residues. The V and J ends lost 7 bases and 0 bases respectively, with 13 bases between them. Per the germline V gene, CDR1 is MNHNS and CDR2 is SASEGT. The CDR3 here is CASTFGQRSYNSPLHF. In DNA form, the CDR3 reads TGTGCCAGCACGTTTGGTCAGCGCTCCTATAATTCACCCCTCCACTTT.

The genes are TRBV24-1 and TRBJ2-2; 7 nucleotides agree with TRBD2. Germline lookup yields CDR1 KGHDR and CDR2 SFDVKD. There are 16 residues in the CDR3. Unmatched junction bases numbered 6, after V lost 6 bases and J lost 0 bases. The CDR3 nucleotides read TGTGCCACCAGTCGGGGGGAGGTACCGAACACCGGGGAGCTGTTTTTT. It yields the protein CATSRGEVPNTGELFF.

V is TRBV4-1 and J is TRBJ1-6; D uncertain. The CDR3 runs 15 residues. V was shortened by 4 bases and J by 8 bases, with 15 bases between the two germline ends. Germline CDR1 reads MGHRA; CDR2 reads YSYEKL. Here the CDR3 DNA reads TGCGCCAGCAGCCCTCAAACCGGCGACCATTCACCCCTCCACTTT. Encoded protein: CASSPQTGDHSPLHF.

The V call is TRBV28, the J call TRBJ2-4; maybe TRBD2 (7 bases). Germline V CDR1 and CDR2: MDHEN, SYDVKM. Trimming pared 7 bases from V and 4 bases from J, leaving 14 bases between. The CDR3 has 14 residues. The CDR3 coding sequence is TGTGCCAGCACAGGGGAGGGGGGGAAAAACATTCAGTACTTC. The encoded protein is CASTGEGGKNIQYF.

The chain is built from TRBV3-1 and TRBJ2-7, with D perhaps assigned TRBD1 or TRBD2 (5 bases each). V was pared by 1 base and J by 2 bases, with 9 bases between. Germline V gives CDR1 LGHDT, CDR2 YNNKEL (reference sequence). There are 14 residues in the CDR3. CDR3 nucleotides: TGTGCCAGCAGCCAAGTTGGGGACCCCTACGAGCAGTACGTC. This encodes CASSQVGDPYEQYV.

The V call is TRBV11-1, the J call TRBJ2-3, with D possibly matching TRBD2 (5 bases). The CDR3 consists of 14 residues. Trimming shortened V by 0 bases and J by 6 bases, and 10 bases separated the two germline ends. Germline CDR1 is SGHAT and CDR2 is FQDESV (reference sequence). CDR3 nucleotide sequence: TGTGCCAGCAGCTTAGCGACCGGACTGGATACGCAGTATTTT. Translation gives CASSLATGLDTQYF.

The CDR3 DNA follows: TGTGCCACCAGCAGAGATGCCGGGACTAGAATATACAATGAGCAGTTCTTC. Its protein is CATSRDAGTRIYNEQFF. The chain links TRBV15 to TRBJ2-1, with TRBD2 identical over 8 bases. The CDR3 is 17 amino acids. Germline V CDR1 and CDR2: LNHNV, YYDKDF (reference sequence). With 0 bases clipped from V and 4 bases from J, the junction kept 8 bases outside the gene matches.

The CDR3 sequence is CASRRTGANTEAFF. The DNA of the CDR3 is TGTGCCAGCAGACGAACGGGGGCGAACACTGAAGCTTTCTTT. The chain carries TRBV28 and TRBJ1-1; perhaps TRBD1 as D (6 bases). This CDR3 contains 14 residues. With 6 bases removed from V and 1 base from J, the gap between germline ends came to 12 bases. Germline V lookup: CDR1 MDHEN, CDR2 SYDVKM.

V usage is TRBV10-1 and J usage is TRBJ2-3; TRBD1 matches at 9 bases. CDR1 is WNHNN, CDR2 SYGVQD, per germline (reference sequence). CDR3 size: 14 residues. Germline trimming cut 6 bases from V and 4 bases from J; bases unmatched to any gene: 5. CDR3 region: CASRRDRVADTQYF. As DNA, the CDR3 is TGCGCCAGCAGGAGGGACAGGGTAGCAGATACGCAGTATTTT.

The CDR3 region has the DNA TGTGCCAGCATGAACAACTATGGCTACACCTTC. This codes for CASMNNYGYTF. The V gene is TRBV12-3 or TRBV12-4, the J gene TRBJ1-2; no clear D gene. This CDR3 has 11 amino acids. The V end lost 7 bases, the J end lost 2 bases, and 5 bases lay between the germline ends.

The gene calls are TRBV3-1 and TRBJ2-5, with a possible D match to TRBD2 (5 bases). The CDR3 runs 13 residues. V was clipped by 8 bases and J by 0 bases, with 10 bases between them. In germline, CDR1 is LGHDT, CDR2 YNNKEL (reference sequence). In DNA, the CDR3 is TGTGCCAGCGAGGGCCTTTACCAAGAGACCCAGTACTTC. Translating gives CASEGLYQETQYF.

This clonotype was counted between two and nine times. The chain employs TRBV11-1 and TRBJ1-1; no firm D call. From germline, CDR1 is SGHAT and CDR2 FQDESV (reference sequence). V shed 5 bases and J shed 2 bases, with 12 bases lying between them. The CDR3 is 14 amino acids. The CDR3 nucleotides read TGTGCCAGCAGCGACGGACGGGGAAACACTGAAGCTTTCTTT. This translates into CASSDGRGNTEAFF.

This sequence joins TRBV20-1 and TRBJ2-5, with unresolved D. Deletions cut 2 bases from V and 1 base from J, with 11 bases between. This CDR3 comprises 14 residues. Germline lookup yields CDR1 DFQATT and CDR2 SNEGSKA (reference sequence). The CDR3: CSARTGRPQETQYF. The CDR3 DNA reads as TGCAGTGCTAGAACGGGCCGCCCCCAAGAGACCCAGTACTTC.

The chain couples TRBV20-1 to TRBJ2-1, with 10 bases matching TRBD2. Germline assignment: CDR1 DFQATT and CDR2 SNEGSKA (reference sequence). This CDR3 spans 13 amino acids. With V trimmed by 6 bases and J by 6 bases, 5 bases remained unmatched. The CDR3 here is CSAWTSGGNEQFF. In DNA, the CDR3 is TGCAGTGCGTGGACTAGCGGAGGCAATGAGCAGTTCTTC.

The rearrangement joins TRBV10-1 to TRBJ1-1, with no clear D. V shed 5 bases and J shed 5 bases, with 9 bases lying between them. The germline gives CDR1 WNHNN, CDR2 SYGVQD (reference sequence). This CDR3 spans 12 amino acids. CDR3 sequence reads: CASSQHRTEAFF. CDR3 bases: TGCGCCAGCAGTCAGCATAGGACTGAAGCTTTCTTT.